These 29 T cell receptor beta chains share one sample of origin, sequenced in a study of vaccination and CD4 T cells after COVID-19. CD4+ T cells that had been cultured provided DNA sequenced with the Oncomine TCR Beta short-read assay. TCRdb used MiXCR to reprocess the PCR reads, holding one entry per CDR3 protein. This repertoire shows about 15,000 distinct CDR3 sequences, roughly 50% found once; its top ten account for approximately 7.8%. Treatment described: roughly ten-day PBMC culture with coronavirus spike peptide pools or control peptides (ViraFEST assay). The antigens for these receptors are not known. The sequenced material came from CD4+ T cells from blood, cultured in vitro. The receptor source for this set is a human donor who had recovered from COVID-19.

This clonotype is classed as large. The CDR3 sequence is CASQGANYGYTF. The CDR3 coding sequence is TGTGCCAGCCAGGGTGCCAACTATGGCTACACCTTC. The chain carries TRBV6-1 and TRBJ1-2; weak D call: TRBD1 (5 bases). Germline CDR1 MNHNS, CDR2 SASEGT. The CDR3 has 12 residues. Deletions cut 8 bases from V and 2 bases from J, with 9 bases between.

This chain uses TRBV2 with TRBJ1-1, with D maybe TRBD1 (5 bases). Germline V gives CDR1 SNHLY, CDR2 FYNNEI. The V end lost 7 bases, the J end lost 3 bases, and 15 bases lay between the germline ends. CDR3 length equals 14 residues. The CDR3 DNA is TGTGCCAGCAAATCCGAATTGGGACACACTGAAGCTTTCTTT. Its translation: CASKSELGHTEAFF. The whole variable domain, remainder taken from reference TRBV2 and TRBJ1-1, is EPEVTQTPSHQVTQMGQEVILRCVPISNHLYFYWYRQILGQKVEFLVSFYNNEISEKSEIFDDQFSVERPDGSNFTLKIRSTKLEDSAMYFCASKSELGHTEAFFGQGTRLTVV.

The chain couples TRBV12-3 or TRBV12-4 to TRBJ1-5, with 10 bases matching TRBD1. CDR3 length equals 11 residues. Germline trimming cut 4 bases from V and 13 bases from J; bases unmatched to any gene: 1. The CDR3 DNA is TGTGCCAGCAGTTGGGGACAGGGGCAGCATTTT. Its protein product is CASSWGQGQHF.

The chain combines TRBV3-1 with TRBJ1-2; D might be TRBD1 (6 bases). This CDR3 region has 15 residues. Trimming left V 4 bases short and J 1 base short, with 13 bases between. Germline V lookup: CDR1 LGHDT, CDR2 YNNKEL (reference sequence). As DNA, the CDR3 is TGTGCCAGCAGCCCGGCGGGACAACTTAACTATGGCTACACCTTC. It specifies CASSPAGQLNYGYTF.

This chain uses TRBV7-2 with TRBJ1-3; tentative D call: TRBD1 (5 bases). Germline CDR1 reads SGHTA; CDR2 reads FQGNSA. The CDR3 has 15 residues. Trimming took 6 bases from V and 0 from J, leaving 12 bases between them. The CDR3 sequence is CASRSDSYSGNTIYF. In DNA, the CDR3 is TGTGCCAGCAGATCCGACAGTTACTCTGGAAACACCATATATTTT. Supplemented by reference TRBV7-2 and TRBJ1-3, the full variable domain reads GAGVSQSPSNKVTEKGKDVELRCDPISGHTALYWYRQSLGQGLEFLIYFQGNSAPDKSGLPSDRFSAERTGGSVSTLTIQRTQQEDSAVYLCASRSDSYSGNTIYFGEGSWLTVV.

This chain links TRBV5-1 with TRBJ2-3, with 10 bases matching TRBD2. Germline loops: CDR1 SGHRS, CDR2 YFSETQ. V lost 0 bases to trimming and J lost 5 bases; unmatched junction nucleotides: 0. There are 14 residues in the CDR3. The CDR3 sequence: CASSLGLAGDTQYF. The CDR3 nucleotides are TGCGCCAGCAGCTTGGGACTAGCGGGAGATACGCAGTATTTT.

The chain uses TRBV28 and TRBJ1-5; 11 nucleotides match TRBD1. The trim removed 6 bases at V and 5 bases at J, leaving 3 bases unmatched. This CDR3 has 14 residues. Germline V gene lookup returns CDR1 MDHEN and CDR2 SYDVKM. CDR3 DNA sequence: TGTGCCAGCAGCCGGGACAGGGGGTATCAGCCCCAGCATTTT. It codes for CASSRDRGYQPQHF. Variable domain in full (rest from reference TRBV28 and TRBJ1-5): DVKVTQSSRYLVKRTGEKVFLECVQDMDHENMFWYRQDPGLGLRLIYFSYDVKMKEKGDIPEGYSVSREKKERFSLILESASTNQTSMYLCASSRDRGYQPQHFGDGTRLSIL.

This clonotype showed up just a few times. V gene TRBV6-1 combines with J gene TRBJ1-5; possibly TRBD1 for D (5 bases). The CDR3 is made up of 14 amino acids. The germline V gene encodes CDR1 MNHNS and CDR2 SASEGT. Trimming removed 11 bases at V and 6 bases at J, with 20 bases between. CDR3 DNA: TGTGCCGTCGCCTCGGGACCGCTCTTTCAGCCCCAGCATTTT. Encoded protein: CAVASGPLFQPQHF.

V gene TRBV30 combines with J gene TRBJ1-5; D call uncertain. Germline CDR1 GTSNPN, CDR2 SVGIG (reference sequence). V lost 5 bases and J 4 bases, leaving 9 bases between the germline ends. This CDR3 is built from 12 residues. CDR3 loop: CAWSQLNQPQHF. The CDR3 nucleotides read TGTGCCTGGTCACAGCTAAATCAGCCCCAGCATTTT.

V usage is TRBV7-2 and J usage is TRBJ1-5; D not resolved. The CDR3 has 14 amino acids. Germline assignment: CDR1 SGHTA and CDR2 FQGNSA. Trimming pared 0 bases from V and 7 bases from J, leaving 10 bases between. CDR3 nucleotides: TGTGCCAGCAGCTTAGCCTTCATGGGACAGCCCCAGCATTTT. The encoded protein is CASSLAFMGQPQHF.

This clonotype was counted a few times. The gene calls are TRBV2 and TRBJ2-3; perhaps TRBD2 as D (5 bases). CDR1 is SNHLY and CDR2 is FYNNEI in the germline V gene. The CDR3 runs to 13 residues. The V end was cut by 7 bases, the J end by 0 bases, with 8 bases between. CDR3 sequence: CASMRTSTDTQYF. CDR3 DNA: TGTGCCAGCATGAGGACTAGCACAGATACGCAGTATTTT.

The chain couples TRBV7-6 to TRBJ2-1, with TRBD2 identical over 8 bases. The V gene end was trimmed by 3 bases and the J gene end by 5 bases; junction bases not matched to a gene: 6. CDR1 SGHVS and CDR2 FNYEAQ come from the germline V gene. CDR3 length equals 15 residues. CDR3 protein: CASSFPGLANNEQFF. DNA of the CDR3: TGTGCCAGCAGCTTCCCCGGACTAGCTAACAATGAGCAGTTCTTC.

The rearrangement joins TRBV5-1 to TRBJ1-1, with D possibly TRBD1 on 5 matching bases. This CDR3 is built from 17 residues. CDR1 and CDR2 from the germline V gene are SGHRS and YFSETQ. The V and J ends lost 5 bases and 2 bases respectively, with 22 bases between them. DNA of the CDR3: TGCGCCAGCAGTTCGGGCCCCCGGGGGGTCGGAAACACTGAAGCTTTCTTT. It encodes CASSSGPRGVGNTEAFF.

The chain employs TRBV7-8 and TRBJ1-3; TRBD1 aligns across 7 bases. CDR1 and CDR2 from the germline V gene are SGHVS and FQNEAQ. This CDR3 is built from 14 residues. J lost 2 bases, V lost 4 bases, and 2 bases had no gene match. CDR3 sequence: CASSSDRAGNTIYF. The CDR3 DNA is TGTGCCAGCAGCTCAGACAGGGCTGGAAACACCATATATTTT.

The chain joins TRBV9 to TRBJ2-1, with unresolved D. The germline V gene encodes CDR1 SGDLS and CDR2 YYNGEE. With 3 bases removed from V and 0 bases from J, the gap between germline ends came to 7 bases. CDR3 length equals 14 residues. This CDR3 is CASSEQSSYNEQFF. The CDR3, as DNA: TGTGCCAGCAGCGAGCAGAGCTCCTACAATGAGCAGTTCTTC.

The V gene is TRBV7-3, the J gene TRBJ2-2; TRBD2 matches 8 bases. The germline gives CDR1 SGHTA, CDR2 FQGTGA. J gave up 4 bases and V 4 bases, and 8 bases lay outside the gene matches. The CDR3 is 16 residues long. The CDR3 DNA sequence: TGTGCCAGCAGCTCGCGAGCGGGAGAGATCACCGGGGAGCTGTTTTTT. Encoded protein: CASSSRAGEITGELFF. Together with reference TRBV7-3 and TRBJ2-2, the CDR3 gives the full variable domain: GAGVSQTPSNKVTEKGKYVELRCDPISGHTALYWYRQSLGQGPEFLIYFQGTGAADDSGLPNDRFFAVRPEGSVSTLKIQRTERGDSAVYLCASSSRAGEITGELFFGEGSRLTVL.

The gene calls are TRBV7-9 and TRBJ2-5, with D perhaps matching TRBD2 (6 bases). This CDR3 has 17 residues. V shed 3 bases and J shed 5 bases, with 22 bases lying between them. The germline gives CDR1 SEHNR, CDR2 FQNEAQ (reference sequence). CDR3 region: CASSFLPGPEGSETQYF. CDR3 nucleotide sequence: TGTGCCAGCAGCTTCTTACCGGGACCGGAGGGGTCGGAGACCCAGTACTTC.

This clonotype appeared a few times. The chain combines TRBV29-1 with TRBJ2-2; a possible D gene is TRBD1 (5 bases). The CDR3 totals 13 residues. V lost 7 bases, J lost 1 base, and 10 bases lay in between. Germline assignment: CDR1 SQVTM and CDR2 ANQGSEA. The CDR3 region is CSATTGNTGELFF. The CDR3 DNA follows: TGCAGCGCCACCACAGGGAACACCGGGGAGCTGTTTTTT.

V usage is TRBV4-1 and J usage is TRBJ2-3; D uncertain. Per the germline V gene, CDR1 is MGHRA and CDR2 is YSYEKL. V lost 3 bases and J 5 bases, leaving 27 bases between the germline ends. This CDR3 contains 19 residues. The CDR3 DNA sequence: TGCGCCAGCAGCCAGCAGTTCCCCCGGAGTCCGGTAACACAAGATACGCAGTATTTT. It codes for CASSQQFPRSPVTQDTQYF.

The CDR3 DNA sequence: TGCAGTGCTAGAAACAGGGGGCGAGGTGAAGCTTTCTTT. Encoded protein: CSARNRGRGEAFF. The chain employs TRBV20-1 and TRBJ1-1; 9 nucleotides agree with TRBD1. This CDR3 has 13 amino acids. The germline gives CDR1 DFQATT, CDR2 SNEGSKA (reference sequence). V lost 2 bases to trimming and J lost 7 bases; unmatched junction nucleotides: 5.

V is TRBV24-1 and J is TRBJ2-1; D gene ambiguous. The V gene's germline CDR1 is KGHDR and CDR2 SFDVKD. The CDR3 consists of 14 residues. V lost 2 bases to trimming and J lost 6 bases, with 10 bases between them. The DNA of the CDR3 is TGTGCCACCAGTGATTGGGCAGGTTCCAATGAGCAGTTCTTC. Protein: CATSDWAGSNEQFF.

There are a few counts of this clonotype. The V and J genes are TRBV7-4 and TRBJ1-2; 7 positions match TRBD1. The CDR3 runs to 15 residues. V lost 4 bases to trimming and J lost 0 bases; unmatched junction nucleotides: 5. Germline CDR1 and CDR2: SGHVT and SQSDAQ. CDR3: CASSSGQPTNYGYTF. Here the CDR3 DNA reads TGTGCCAGCAGCTCGGGACAGCCTACTAACTATGGCTACACCTTC.

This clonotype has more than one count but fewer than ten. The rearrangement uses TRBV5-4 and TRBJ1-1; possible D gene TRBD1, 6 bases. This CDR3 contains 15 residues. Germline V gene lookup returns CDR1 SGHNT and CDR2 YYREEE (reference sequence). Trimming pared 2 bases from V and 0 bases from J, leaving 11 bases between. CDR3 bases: TGTGCCAGCAGCTTCCAGGGGTTGATGAACACTGAAGCTTTCTTT. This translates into CASSFQGLMNTEAFF.

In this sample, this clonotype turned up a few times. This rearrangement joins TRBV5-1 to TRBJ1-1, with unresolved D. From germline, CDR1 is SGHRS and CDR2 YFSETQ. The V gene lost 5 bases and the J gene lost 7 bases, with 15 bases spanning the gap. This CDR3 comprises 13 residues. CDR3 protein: CASRATEGNEAFF. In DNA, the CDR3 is TGCGCCAGCAGGGCTACGGAAGGAAATGAAGCTTTCTTT.

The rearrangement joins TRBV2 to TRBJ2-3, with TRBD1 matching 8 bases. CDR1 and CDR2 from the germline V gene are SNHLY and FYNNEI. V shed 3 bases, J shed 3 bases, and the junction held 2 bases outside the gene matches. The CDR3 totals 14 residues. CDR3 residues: CASSEDRVTDTQYF. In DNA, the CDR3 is TGTGCCAGCAGTGAGGACAGGGTAACAGATACGCAGTATTTT.

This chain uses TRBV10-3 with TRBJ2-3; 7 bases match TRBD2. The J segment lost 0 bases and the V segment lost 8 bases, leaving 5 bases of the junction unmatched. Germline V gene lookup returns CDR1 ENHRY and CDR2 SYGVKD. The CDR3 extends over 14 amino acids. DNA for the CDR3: TGTGCCATCTCTCTTAGCGGGAGCACAGATACGCAGTATTTT. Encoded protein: CAISLSGSTDTQYF.

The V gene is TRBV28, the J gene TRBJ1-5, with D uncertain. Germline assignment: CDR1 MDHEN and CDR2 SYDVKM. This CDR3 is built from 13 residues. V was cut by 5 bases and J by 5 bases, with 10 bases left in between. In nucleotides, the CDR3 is TGTGCCAGCAGTCACGAGACTGATCAGCCCCAGCATTTT. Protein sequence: CASSHETDQPQHF.

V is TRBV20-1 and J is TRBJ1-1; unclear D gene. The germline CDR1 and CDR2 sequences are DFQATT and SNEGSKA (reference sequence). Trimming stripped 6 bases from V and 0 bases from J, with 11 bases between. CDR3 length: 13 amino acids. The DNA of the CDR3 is TGCAGTGCGGGAGGGAGTTTGAACACTGAAGCTTTCTTT. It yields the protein CSAGGSLNTEAFF.

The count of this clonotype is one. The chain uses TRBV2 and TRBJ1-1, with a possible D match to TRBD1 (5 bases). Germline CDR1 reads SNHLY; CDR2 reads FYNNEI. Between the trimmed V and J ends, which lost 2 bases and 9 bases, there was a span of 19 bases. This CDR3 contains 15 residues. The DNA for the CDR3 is TGTGCCAGCAGTGAAACACCGTCCAGGGTCGCCCAAGCTTTCTTT. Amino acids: CASSETPSRVAQAFF. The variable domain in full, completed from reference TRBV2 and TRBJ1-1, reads EPEVTQTPSHQVTQMGQEVILRCVPISNHLYFYWYRQILGQKVEFLVSFYNNEISEKSEIFDDQFSVERPDGSNFTLKIRSTKLEDSAMYFCASSETPSRVAQAFFGQGTRLTVV.